This T cell receptor beta chain originates from a study of T cells after yellow fever vaccination. TCRdb re-analysed the 5' RACE reads in MiXCR, keeping a single row per CDR3 protein. The sample holds 40,000 or so distinct CDR3 sequences, about 7% seen once. This clonotype was observed at least ten times. The clonotype originates from a man aged 30 to 45 who received the YFV17D yellow fever vaccine. The sequencing here drew on CD8+ T cells not binding an NS4B(214-222) dextramer, sorted from PBMCs, taken 45 days after the yellow fever booster vaccination.

CDR3 in amino acids: CASSLLPQYGYTF. For the CDR3, the DNA is TGTGCCAGCAGTTTATTGCCGCAATATGGCTACACCTTC. The chain recombines TRBV12-3 or TRBV12-4 with TRBJ1-2, with unresolved D. CDR3 size: 13 residues. V was clipped by 2 bases and J by 5 bases, with 9 bases between them.